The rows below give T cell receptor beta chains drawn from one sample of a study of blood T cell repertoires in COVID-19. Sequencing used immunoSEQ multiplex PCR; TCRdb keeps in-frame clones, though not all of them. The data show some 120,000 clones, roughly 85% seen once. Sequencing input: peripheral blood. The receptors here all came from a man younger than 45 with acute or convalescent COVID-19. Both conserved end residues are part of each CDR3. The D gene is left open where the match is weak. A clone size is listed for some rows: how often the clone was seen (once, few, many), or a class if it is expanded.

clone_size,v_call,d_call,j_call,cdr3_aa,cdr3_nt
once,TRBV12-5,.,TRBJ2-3,CASGWGLTGTDTQYF,TGTGCTAGTGGTTGGGGACTGACAGGGACAGATACGCAGTATTTT
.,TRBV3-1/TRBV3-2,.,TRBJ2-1,CASSQVGTRSYNEQFF,TGTGCCAGCAGCCAAGTCGGGACTCGTTCCTACAATGAGCAGTTCTTC
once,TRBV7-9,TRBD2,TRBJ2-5,CASSSLLAGGHKTQYF,TGTGCCAGCAGCTCCCTCCTAGCGGGGGGCCACAAGACCCAGTACTTC
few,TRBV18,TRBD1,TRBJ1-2,CASSRGGTGYQDGYTF,TGTGCCAGCTCAAGAGGCGGGACAGGGTACCAGGATGGCTACACCTTC
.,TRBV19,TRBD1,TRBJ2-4,CASRIRGQDIQYF,TGTGCCAGTAGAATCAGGGGGCAGGACATTCAGTACTTC
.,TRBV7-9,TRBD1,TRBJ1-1,CASRPGQGMGEAFF,TGTGCCAGCAGACCGGGACAGGGAATGGGTGAAGCTTTCTTT
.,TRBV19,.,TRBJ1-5,CASSPPGRGNQPQHF,TGTGCCAGTAGTCCCCCCGGGCGGGGCAATCAGCCCCAGCATTTT
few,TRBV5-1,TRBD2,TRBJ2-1,CASSLVLAGGLYNEQFF,TGCGCCAGCAGCTTGGTCTTGGCGGGGGGGCTCTACAATGAGCAGTTCTTC
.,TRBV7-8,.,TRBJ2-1,CASSVQGGNGVIDEQFF,TGTGCCAGCAGCGTACAGGGTGGGAATGGTGTTATCGATGAGCAGTTCTTC
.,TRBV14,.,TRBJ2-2,CASSSRAPDTGELFF,TGTGCCAGCAGCTCGCGGGCCCCCGACACCGGGGAGCTGTTTTTT
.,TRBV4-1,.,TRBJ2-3,CASSHPRLSTDTQYF,TGCGCCAGCAGCCACCCCCGCCTAAGCACAGATACGCAGTATTTT
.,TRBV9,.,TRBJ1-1,CASSVGGLGTEAFF,TGTGCCAGCAGCGTTGGGGGCTTGGGCACTGAAGCTTTCTTT
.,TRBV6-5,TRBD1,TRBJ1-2,CASSYSRTGKGYTF,TGTGCCAGCAGTTACTCCCGGACAGGGAAGGGCTACACCTTC
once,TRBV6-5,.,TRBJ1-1,CASSPRVTTEAFF,TGTGCCAGCAGTCCCAGGGTGACCACTGAAGCTTTCTTT
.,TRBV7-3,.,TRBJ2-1,CASGDRDYNEQFF,TGTGCCAGCGGAGACCGGGACTACAATGAGCAGTTCTTC
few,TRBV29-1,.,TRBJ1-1,CSVVAGNTEAFF,TGCAGCGTCGTCGCCGGGAACACTGAAGCTTTCTTT
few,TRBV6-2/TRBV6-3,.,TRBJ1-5,CASSPRDNQPQHF,TGTGCCAGCAGCCCCAGGGACAATCAGCCCCAGCATTTT